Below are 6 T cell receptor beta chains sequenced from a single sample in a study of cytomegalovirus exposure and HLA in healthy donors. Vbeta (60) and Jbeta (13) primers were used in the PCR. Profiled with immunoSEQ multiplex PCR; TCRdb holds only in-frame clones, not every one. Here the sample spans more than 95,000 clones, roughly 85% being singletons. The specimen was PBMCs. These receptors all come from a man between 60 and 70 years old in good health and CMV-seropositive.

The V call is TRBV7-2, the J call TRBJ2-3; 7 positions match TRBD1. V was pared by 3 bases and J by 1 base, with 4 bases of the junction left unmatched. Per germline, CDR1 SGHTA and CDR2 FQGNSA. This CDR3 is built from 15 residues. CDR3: CASSFYGTGTDTQYF. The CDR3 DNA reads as TGTGCCAGCAGCTTTTACGGGACAGGCACAGATACGCAGTATTTT.

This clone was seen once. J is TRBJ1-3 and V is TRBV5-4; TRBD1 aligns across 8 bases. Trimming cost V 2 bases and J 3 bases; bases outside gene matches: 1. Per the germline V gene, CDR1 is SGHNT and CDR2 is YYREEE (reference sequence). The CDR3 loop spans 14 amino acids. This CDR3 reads CASSFGQGGNTIYF. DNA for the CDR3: TGTGCCAGCAGCTTCGGACAGGGTGGAAACACCATATATTTT.

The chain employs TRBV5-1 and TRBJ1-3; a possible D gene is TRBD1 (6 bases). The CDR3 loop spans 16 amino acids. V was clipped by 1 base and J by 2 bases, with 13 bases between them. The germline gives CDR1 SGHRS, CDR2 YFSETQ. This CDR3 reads CASSLLQGGAGNTIYF. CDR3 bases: TGCGCCAGCAGCTTGCTACAGGGAGGGGCTGGAAACACCATATATTTT.

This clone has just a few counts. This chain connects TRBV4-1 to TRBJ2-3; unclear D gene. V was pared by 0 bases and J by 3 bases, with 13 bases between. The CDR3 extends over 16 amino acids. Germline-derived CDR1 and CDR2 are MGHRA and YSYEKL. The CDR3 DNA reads TGCGCCAGCAGCCAAGACCCATACGATACTACAGATACGCAGTATTTT. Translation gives CASSQDPYDTTDTQYF.

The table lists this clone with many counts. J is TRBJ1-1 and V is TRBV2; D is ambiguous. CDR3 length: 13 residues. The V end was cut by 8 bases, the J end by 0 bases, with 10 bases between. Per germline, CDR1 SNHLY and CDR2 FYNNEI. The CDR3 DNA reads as TGTGCCAGCGGGAAGCGGATGAACACTGAAGCTTTCTTT. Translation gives CASGKRMNTEAFF.

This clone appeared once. Here the CDR3 reads CATSLFKFNEKLFF. CDR3 DNA sequence: TGTGCCACATCACTCTTCAAGTTTAATGAAAAACTGTTTTTT. J is TRBJ1-4 and V is TRBV4-2; D unclear. Trimming took 10 bases from V and 4 from J, leaving 16 bases between them. The CDR3 is made up of 14 amino acids. The germline gives CDR1 LGHNA, CDR2 YNFKEQ.